The 24 T cell receptor beta chains presented below share a single source sample, sequenced in a study of response to subunit inactivated influenza vaccine (dated by TCRdb to the late 2010s). To prepare the library, RT-PCR was applied. The instrument given in TCRdb is Illumina HiSeq 2500. TCRdb trimmed the raw reads at Q25, called clones with MiXCR and kept productive beta chains. Rows matching on CDR3 protein sequence are summarized as one entry with the most common DNA and genes. Across this sample there are 150,000 to 200,000 distinct CDR3 sequences, with over 9.5% seen only once. The ten largest clones capture less than 30% of the sample. The data also belong to a second study, concerning T cells expressing NK-cell markers. The second study's authors report: TCR beta cDNA libraries were prepared using 5'RACE template switching, which introduced a universal primer site and unique molecular identifiers.

The sequencing used CD8+ T cells sorted from PBMCs, collected 12 days after vaccination. The origin of the receptors is a man aged 45-65 years who received an inactivated influenza vaccine. Donor details come from another sample of the same person, matched by shared clones.

This clonotype was seen only a few times. The chain has TRBV6-2 or TRBV6-3 and TRBJ2-1; 13 bases line up with TRBD2. The V gene end was trimmed by 4 bases and the J gene end by 9 bases; junction bases not matched to a gene: 9. CDR1 and CDR2 (germline): MNHEY, SVGEGT. The CDR3 has 16 residues. The CDR3 is CASSLTGLAGPGEQFF. The CDR3 coding sequence is TGTGCCAGCAGTTTAACGGGACTAGCGGGGCCCGGTGAGCAGTTCTTC.

This clonotype was counted at least ten times. The chain recombines TRBV11-1 with TRBJ2-2; TRBD2 agrees at 11 bases. This CDR3 has 14 residues. The germline V gene encodes CDR1 SGHAT and CDR2 FQDESV (reference sequence). Unmatched junction bases numbered 3, after V lost 5 bases and J lost 7 bases. The CDR3 here is CASSTTSGDGELFF. CDR3 nucleotides: TGTGCCAGCAGCACGACTAGCGGGGACGGGGAGCTGTTTTTT. The full variable domain, its missing parts supplied by reference TRBV11-1 and TRBJ2-2, is EAEVAQSPRYKITEKSQAVAFWCDPISGHATLYWYRQILGQGPELLVQFQDESVVDDSQLPKDRFSAERLKGVDSTLKIQPAELGDSAMYLCASSTTSGDGELFFGEGSRLTVL.

This sequence joins TRBV11-2 and TRBJ2-1, with a weak D call TRBD2 (10 bases). The V and J ends lost 5 bases and 3 bases respectively, with 17 bases between them. This CDR3 is 16 amino acids long. Germline-derived CDR1 and CDR2 are SGHAT and FQNNGV. The CDR3 region is CASSGTGTSVYNEQFF. The CDR3 DNA reads as TGTGCCAGCAGCGGGACAGGGACTAGCGTCTACAATGAGCAGTTCTTC.

The V and J genes are TRBV27 and TRBJ2-1; TRBD2 agrees at 9 bases. The trim removed 2 bases at V and 5 bases at J, leaving 4 bases unmatched. Germline V lookup: CDR1 MNHEY, CDR2 SMNVEV (reference sequence). The CDR3 has 15 residues. CDR3 amino acids: CASSLLAGIDNEQFF. CDR3 nucleotides: TGTGCCAGCAGTTTACTAGCGGGGATCGACAATGAGCAGTTCTTC.

The CDR3 DNA reads as TGTGCCAGCAGCCCCCGGGCAGACGAGCAGTACTTC. It translates to CASSPRADEQYF. The rearrangement uses TRBV7-9 and TRBJ2-7, with no clear D. The germline CDR1 and CDR2 sequences are SEHNR and FQNEAQ (reference sequence). V lost 5 bases to trimming and J lost 5 bases, with 10 bases between them. This CDR3 is built from 12 residues. Based on the CDR3 plus reference TRBV7-9 and TRBJ2-7, the full variable domain is DTGVSQNPRHKITKRGQNVTFRCDPISEHNRLYWYRQTLGQGPEFLTYFQNEAQLEKSRLLSDRFSAERPKGSFSTLEIQRTEQGDSAMYLCASSPRADEQYFGPGTRLTVT.

The chain joins TRBV4-1 to TRBJ2-1, with 12 nucleotides matching TRBD2. The V and J ends lost 0 bases and 1 base, in that order; junction bases with no gene match: 7. The CDR3 totals 19 residues. Germline loops: CDR1 MGHRA, CDR2 YSYEKL. In DNA form, the CDR3 reads TGCGCCAGCAGCCAAGATGCCCGACTAGCGGGAGTGTCCTACAATGAGCAGTTCTTC. This sequence encodes CASSQDARLAGVSYNEQFF.

The chain carries TRBV6-2 or TRBV6-3 and TRBJ2-3; 8 nucleotides match TRBD2. The V and J ends lost 0 bases and 5 bases, in that order; junction bases with no gene match: 10. CDR1 is MNHEY and CDR2 is SVGEGT in the germline V gene. CDR3 length equals 17 residues. The CDR3 DNA is TGTGCCAGCAGTTACTCGATTGTCGGGGGGGCGAGAGATACGCAGTATTTT. It translates to CASSYSIVGGARDTQYF.

This clonotype turned up a few times. The V gene is TRBV10-3, the J gene TRBJ2-2; TRBD1 matches at 10 bases. This CDR3 is 15 amino acids long. Germline V gives CDR1 ENHRY, CDR2 SYGVKD. V dropped 2 bases and J dropped 7; count of bases not matched to a gene: 4. CDR3 coding DNA: TGTGCCATCAGTGAGGGGACAGGGGTGGTCGGGGAGCTGTTTTTT. Translation gives CAISEGTGVVGELFF.

This chain uses TRBV7-9 with TRBJ1-6; tentatively, D is TRBD1 (5 bases). V was pared by 1 base and J by 4 bases, with 14 bases between. The CDR3 runs 17 residues. The germline gives CDR1 SEHNR, CDR2 FQNEAQ (reference sequence). Written as DNA, the CDR3 is TGTGCCAGCAGCTTAGTCGGGGCCAGCGATTATAATTCACCCCTCCACTTT. Protein: CASSLVGASDYNSPLHF.

The gene calls are TRBV29-1 and TRBJ1-1, with 10 bases fitting TRBD1. This CDR3 spans 15 amino acids. Germline CDR1 SQVTM, CDR2 ANQGSEA. V shed 2 bases and J 4 bases; nucleotides not matched to a gene: 7. CDR3 region: CSVENRDRGTTEAFF. DNA for the CDR3: TGCAGCGTTGAAAATCGGGACAGGGGCACCACTGAAGCTTTCTTT.

This clonotype was seen many times. The chain joins TRBV12-3 or TRBV12-4 to TRBJ2-5; D unclear. The CDR3 covers 13 residues. Between the trimmed V and J ends, which lost 0 bases and 2 bases, there was a span of 4 bases. The CDR3 reads CASSLAAQETQYF. The DNA for the CDR3 is TGTGCCAGCAGTTTAGCTGCTCAAGAGACCCAGTACTTC.

This clonotype was observed a handful of times. This sequence joins TRBV12-3 or TRBV12-4 and TRBJ1-5; TRBD1 aligns across 7 bases. Trimming removed 3 bases from V and 7 bases from J; junction bases left unmatched: 6. The CDR3 sequence is 14 residues long. CDR3 nucleotide sequence: TGTGCCAGCAGTTTGGGAGGGGGCAGGCAGCCCCAGCATTTT. Its translation is CASSLGGGRQPQHF.

This clonotype was found a few times. The gene calls are TRBV7-8 and TRBJ2-7; 9 nucleotides align to TRBD1. Germline V gives CDR1 SGHVS, CDR2 FQNEAQ. CDR3 length: 14 residues. The V gene end was trimmed by 1 base and the J gene end by 5 bases; junction bases not matched to a gene: 3. For the CDR3, the DNA is TGTGCCAGCAGCTTAGTAACAGGGGGCGACGAGCAGTACTTC. Translated, it gives CASSLVTGGDEQYF.

The V call is TRBV7-8, the J call TRBJ2-1, with TRBD2 matching over 13 bases. The J segment lost 7 bases and the V segment lost 6 bases, leaving 6 bases of the junction unmatched. The CDR3 extends over 15 amino acids. Germline V CDR1 and CDR2: SGHVS, FQNEAQ. CDR3 amino acids: CASSAGTSGANEQFF. The CDR3 region has the DNA TGTGCCAGCAGTGCCGGGACTAGCGGGGCTAATGAGCAGTTCTTC.

This clonotype was seen a handful of times. The gene calls are TRBV7-9 and TRBJ2-5, with 9 bases fitting TRBD1. Germline assignment: CDR1 SEHNR and CDR2 FQNEAQ (reference sequence). The V segment lost 5 bases and the J segment 5 bases; nucleotides outside the gene matches: 9. The CDR3 length is 15 residues. Here the CDR3 DNA reads TGTGCCAGCAGCCCGCGGGACAGGGAGGAGGAGACCCAGTACTTC. This gives the protein CASSPRDREEETQYF.

This clonotype was recorded at least ten times. CDR3 sequence (DNA): TGTGCCATCAGTGAGTCGCGTGAGCAGTTCTTC. The encoded protein is CAISESREQFF. The chain is built from TRBV10-3 and TRBJ2-1; D call uncertain. V lost 0 bases, J lost 9 bases, and 3 bases lay in between. In germline, CDR1 is ENHRY, CDR2 SYGVKD. The CDR3 consists of 11 residues.

As DNA, the CDR3 is TGCGCCACCAAGACAGGGAGGAAAACAGATACGCAGTATTTT. Its protein product is CATKTGRKTDTQYF. The chain carries TRBV5-1 and TRBJ2-3; possible D gene TRBD1, 7 bases. V was shortened by 9 bases and J by 3 bases, with 17 bases between the two germline ends. This CDR3 is built from 14 residues. Germline V CDR1 and CDR2: SGHRS, YFSETQ.

This clonotype was observed a few times. The rearrangement links TRBV28 to TRBJ2-7; 9 bases map to TRBD2. This CDR3 has 15 amino acids. Trimming took 3 bases from V and 7 from J; bases not matched to a gene: 10. Germline V lookup: CDR1 MDHEN, CDR2 SYDVKM. DNA for the CDR3: TGTGCCAGCAGTTTTTCGGCGGGAGGGCCAAGGGAGCAGTACTTC. It translates to CASSFSAGGPREQYF.

The chain has TRBV7-2 and TRBJ2-4; D ambiguous. The CDR3 totals 14 residues. V dropped 5 bases and J dropped 2 bases, with 10 bases sitting between them. The germline gives CDR1 SGHTA, CDR2 FQGNSA. CDR3 sequence (DNA): TGTGCCAGCAGCCTCATAGGGTCCAAAAACATTCAGTACTTC. Its translation: CASSLIGSKNIQYF.

This clonotype was seen repeatedly, ten times or more. The chain carries TRBV5-1 and TRBJ1-1; D call uncertain. Germline-derived CDR1 and CDR2 are SGHRS and YFSETQ. V gave up 5 bases and J gave up 2 bases, with 7 bases separating them. CDR3 length: 12 amino acids. The CDR3 is CASREVNTEAFF. The DNA for the CDR3 is TGCGCCAGCAGGGAGGTAAACACTGAAGCTTTCTTT.

The rearrangement links TRBV11-2 to TRBJ2-3, with 8 bases aligning to TRBD2. There are 18 residues in the CDR3. J was trimmed by 0 bases and V by 1 base; bases with no gene match: 9. CDR1 is SGHAT and CDR2 is FQNNGV in the germline V gene. CDR3 DNA: TGTGCCAGCAGCTTAGGGTTTGTAGCGGGGTATAGCACAGATACGCAGTATTTT. It codes for CASSLGFVAGYSTDTQYF. The entire variable domain, with the rest obtained from reference TRBV11-2 and TRBJ2-3, is as follows: EAGVAQSPRYKIIEKRQSVAFWCNPISGHATLYWYQQILGQGPKLLIQFQNNGVVDDSQLPKDRFSAERLKGVDSTLKIQPAKLEDSAVYLCASSLGFVAGYSTDTQYFGPGTRLTVL.

This clonotype was seen a handful of times. The chain is built from TRBV6-5 and TRBJ2-3; the match to TRBD2 covers 8 bases. The ends lost 5 bases at V and 3 bases at J; junction bases unmatched: 13. The germline gives CDR1 MNHEY, CDR2 SVGAGI. The CDR3 consists of 17 residues. CDR3 sequence (DNA): TGTGCCAGCAGTCACCAGACGGGGGGGCCCGGAACAGATACGCAGTATTTT. It translates to CASSHQTGGPGTDTQYF.

The CDR3 region is CATSTGAAYGYTF. CDR3 nucleotides: TGTGCCACCAGTACGGGGGCTGCCTATGGCTACACCTTC. The V call is TRBV24-1, the J call TRBJ1-2, with a tentative D call TRBD1 (6 bases). The CDR3 contains 13 residues. V lost 6 bases to trimming and J lost 4 bases, with 11 bases between them. CDR1 KGHDR and CDR2 SFDVKD come from the germline V gene.

The chain joins TRBV6-5 to TRBJ1-1; D gene uncertain. Deletions cut 6 bases from V and 1 base from J, with 9 bases between. Germline V gene lookup returns CDR1 MNHEY and CDR2 SVGAGI. This CDR3 has 13 amino acids. CDR3 sequence reads: CASSSSANTEAFF. CDR3 nucleotides: TGTGCCAGCAGCTCCTCGGCGAACACTGAAGCTTTCTTT.